These T cell receptor beta chains were read from a single sample in a study of shared clonotypes between healthy human individuals. TCRdb keeps only in-frame clones here, not all; method: immunoSEQ multiplex PCR. The sample consists of about 1 million clones, roughly 70% of them appearing once. Sequencing was performed on memory CD4+ T cells sorted from blood. The receptors originated from a young man in good health. Each CDR3 is given with its conserved first and last residue. The D gene is left open where the match is weak. Size values are once, few and many counts, or a class for expanded clones, and some rows have none.

size	D	V	J	DNA	CDR3
few	NA	TRBV7-2	TRBJ2-1	TGTGCCAGCAGCTTAGCCTTAGATCACTACAATGAGCAGTTCTTC	CASSLALDHYNEQFF
NA	NA	TRBV18	TRBJ2-3	TGTGCCAGCTCACCTACTGGCACAGATACGCAGTATTTT	CASSPTGTDTQYF
few	NA	TRBV18	TRBJ1-2	TGTGCCAGCTCACCAACAGCTGGGTATGGCTACACCTTC	CASSPTAGYGYTF
NA	NA	TRBV28	TRBJ1-2	TGTGCCAGCAGTACCAGACCTAACTATGGCTACACCTTC	CASSTRPNYGYTF
NA	TRBD1	TRBV4-1	TRBJ1-2	TGCGCCAGCAGCCACCCCCCAGGGGGCGCCTATGGCTACACCTTC	CASSHPPGGAYGYTF
NA	NA	TRBV23-1	TRBJ2-3	TGCGCCAGCAGGGCGGTTCGGCTGAACTTCACAGATACGCAGTATTTT	CASRAVRLNFTDTQYF
NA	NA	TRBV2	TRBJ1-3	TGTGCCAGCAGCCTCACAGAAAACACCATATATTTT	CASSLTENTIYF
NA	NA	TRBV10-3	TRBJ2-3	TGTGCCATCAGTGATGCGTCCGGCACAGATACGCAGTATTTT	CAISDASGTDTQYF
once	NA	TRBV9	TRBJ2-1	TGTGCCAGCAGCGTGGACAATGAGCAGTTCTTC	CASSVDNEQFF
once	NA	TRBV6-1	TRBJ1-4	TGTGCCAGCAGGCTAGGTGGTAGTAATGAAAAACTGTTTTTT	CASRLGGSNEKLFF
NA	NA	TRBV6-5	TRBJ1-1	TGTGCCAGCAGTTCCAACAGGGCTTCCGAAGCTTTCTTT	CASSSNRASEAFF
NA	TRBD1	TRBV5-6	TRBJ2-3	TGTGCCAGCAGCTTGGAGGGCAGGGGGACGGCAGATACGCAGTATTTT	CASSLEGRGTADTQYF
NA	NA	TRBV18	TRBJ1-5	TGTGCCAGCTCACCCTCGGAGGTCCAGCCCCAGCATTTT	CASSPSEVQPQHF
few	NA	TRBV2	TRBJ2-1	TGTGCCAGCAGGGTTATGAGCGATGAGCAGTTCTTC	CASRVMSDEQFF
few	NA	TRBV18	TRBJ1-2	TGTGCCAGCTCACCCGACCTGAGGAATGGCTACACCTTC	CASSPDLRNGYTF
few	TRBD2	TRBV2	TRBJ2-7	TGTGCCAGCAGACAGGGGGTTAGCGGGAGGGCCACGGAGCAGTACTTC	CASRQGVSGRATEQYF
NA	NA	TRBV7-9	TRBJ1-2	TGTGCCAGCAGCTTAGACAGTAGCCCCTATGGCTACACCTTC	CASSLDSSPYGYTF
NA	TRBD2	TRBV7-9	TRBJ2-5	TGTGCCAGCAGCCTTAGACTAGCCACAAGGGAGACCCAGTACTTC	CASSLRLATRETQYF
NA	NA	TRBV19	TRBJ1-1	TGTGCCAGTAGTATGCAGGGCAACATGAACACTGAAGCTTTCTTT	CASSMQGNMNTEAFF
NA	NA	TRBV23-1	TRBJ1-5	TGCGCCAGCAGTCAATCGTCAGGGGATAGCAATCAGCCCCAGCATTTT	CASSQSSGDSNQPQHF
NA	NA	TRBV5-1	TRBJ2-1	TGCGCCAGCAGCTTGGCTAATATGGCTAGCGCTAATGAGCAGTTCTTC	CASSLANMASANEQFF
NA	NA	TRBV30	TRBJ2-2	TGTGCCTGGAGTTTAAAGGGATTCGCCGGGGAGCTGTTTTTT	CAWSLKGFAGELFF
NA	TRBD1	TRBV11-2	TRBJ2-1	TGTGCCAGCAGCTTAGACTGGACAGGAAATGAGCAGTTCTTC	CASSLDWTGNEQFF
NA	NA	TRBV9	TRBJ1-6	TGTGCCAGCAGCGTAGTACCGGGGAGTAATTCACCCCTCCACTTT	CASSVVPGSNSPLHF
NA	NA	TRBV6-5	TRBJ1-1	TGTGCCAGCACCCGATTAGGTGGTACTGAAGCTTTCTTT	CASTRLGGTEAFF
many	TRBD1	TRBV18	TRBJ2-2	TGTGCCAGCTCACCCCCCCAGGGGGTCGGGGAGCTGTTTTTT	CASSPPQGVGELFF
NA	NA	TRBV6-1	TRBJ1-2	TGTGCCAGCAGTGACGCAGGGGCCATTGATGGCTACACCTTC	CASSDAGAIDGYTF
NA	NA	TRBV11-2	TRBJ1-1	TGTGCCAGCAGTGTAAGATTGAACACTGAAGCTTTCTTT	CASSVRLNTEAFF
NA	TRBD2	TRBV28	TRBJ2-2	TGTGCCAGCAGGGCTAGCGGATACAGGAACACCGGGGAGCTGTTTTTT	CASRASGYRNTGELFF
few	TRBD1	TRBV9	TRBJ2-1	TGTGCCAGCAGCGTAGACGGGACAGGATTTAATGAGCAGTTCTTC	CASSVDGTGFNEQFF
once	TRBD1	TRBV7-2	TRBJ2-5	TGTGCCAGCAGCCCACAGGGGGGAAGGGAGACCCAGTACTTC	CASSPQGGRETQYF
NA	NA	TRBV4-2	TRBJ1-5	TGTGCCAGCAGCCAAGACATAGGGAATCAGCCCCAGCATTTT	CASSQDIGNQPQHF
few	NA	TRBV14	TRBJ2-7	TGTGCCAGCAGCCAATTTGCAGGCACCTACGAGCAGTACTTC	CASSQFAGTYEQYF
NA	NA	TRBV6-1	TRBJ2-5	TGTGCCAGCAGTCCTTTTACAGCACAAGAGACCCAGTACTTC	CASSPFTAQETQYF
NA	NA	TRBV15	TRBJ2-7	TGTGCCACCGTCAAGGGGGGGGCCGAGCAGTACTTC	CATVKGGAEQYF
NA	NA	TRBV6-5	TRBJ2-7	TGTGCCAGCAGTTACTCTCCGGCAGGGTCCTACGAGCAGTACTTC	CASSYSPAGSYEQYF
NA	NA	TRBV4-3	TRBJ2-6	TGCGCCAGCAGCCAAGAGGCGGGCTGGGGGTCCTCTGGGGCCAACGTCCTGACTTTC	CASSQEAGWGSSGANVLTF
NA	NA	TRBV10-3	TRBJ2-3	TGTGCCATCAGTGAGAGCGGTAGCCCTTCCACAGATACGCAGTATTTT	CAISESGSPSTDTQYF
NA	TRBD1	TRBV11-2	TRBJ1-6	TGTGCCAGCAGCTTAGGCATGCCGGGACAGAATTCACCCCTCCACTTT	CASSLGMPGQNSPLHF
NA	TRBD2	TRBV6-5	TRBJ2-1	TGTGCCAGCAGGGGGGGACTAGCCGGACGGGGAGAGCAGTTCTTC	CASRGGLAGRGEQFF
NA	NA	TRBV5-1	TRBJ1-1	TGCGCCAGCAGCTTGGAGGGACCTAATGAAGCTTTCTTT	CASSLEGPNEAFF
NA	NA	TRBV19	TRBJ1-2	TGTGCCAGTCTCACCTATTCGGGTTCGCATGGCTACACCTTC	CASLTYSGSHGYTF
NA	NA	TRBV14	TRBJ2-2	TGTGCCAGCAGCCAAGATGGCCTAAACACCGGGGAGCTGTTTTTT	CASSQDGLNTGELFF
NA	NA	TRBV15	TRBJ1-2	TGTGCCACCAGCACCGCGCCAGGCCGCGGCTACACCTTC	CATSTAPGRGYTF
NA	TRBD1	TRBV9	TRBJ2-2	TGTGCCAGCAGCCCCACGACAGGGGTGGGGGAGCTGTTTTTT	CASSPTTGVGELFF
NA	NA	TRBV7-9	TRBJ2-6	TGTGCCAGCAGCTTAGGAAGCTCCGGGGCCAACGTCCTGACTTTC	CASSLGSSGANVLTF
NA	NA	TRBV7-2	TRBJ2-3	TGTGCCAGCAGCCGGGACGGTGGGGCAGATACGCAGTATTTT	CASSRDGGADTQYF
NA	NA	TRBV6-5	TRBJ1-1	TGTGCCAGCAGTTACGGGGGGAGTATGAACACTGAAGCTTTCTTT	CASSYGGSMNTEAFF
few	NA	TRBV5-1	TRBJ2-1	TGCGCCAGCAGCTTTCTACCCACAGCCAAACGGAATGAGCAGTTCTTC	CASSFLPTAKRNEQFF
NA	TRBD2	TRBV4-2	TRBJ2-5	TGTGCCAGCAGCCAGGTACTAGCGTACCAAGAGACCCAGTACTTC	CASSQVLAYQETQYF